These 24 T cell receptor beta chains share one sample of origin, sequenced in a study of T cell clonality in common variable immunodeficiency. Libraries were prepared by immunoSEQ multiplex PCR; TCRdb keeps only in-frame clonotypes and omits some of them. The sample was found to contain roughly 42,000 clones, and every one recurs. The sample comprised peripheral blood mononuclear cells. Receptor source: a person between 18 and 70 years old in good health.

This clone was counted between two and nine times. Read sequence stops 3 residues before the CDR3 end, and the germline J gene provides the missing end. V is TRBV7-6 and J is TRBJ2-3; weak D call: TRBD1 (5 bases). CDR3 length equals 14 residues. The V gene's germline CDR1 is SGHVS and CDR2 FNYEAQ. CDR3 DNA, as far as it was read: TGTGCCAGCAGCTTGGACACCCCCGGCGAGACG. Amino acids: CASSLDTPGET. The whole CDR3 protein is CASSLDTPGETQYF.

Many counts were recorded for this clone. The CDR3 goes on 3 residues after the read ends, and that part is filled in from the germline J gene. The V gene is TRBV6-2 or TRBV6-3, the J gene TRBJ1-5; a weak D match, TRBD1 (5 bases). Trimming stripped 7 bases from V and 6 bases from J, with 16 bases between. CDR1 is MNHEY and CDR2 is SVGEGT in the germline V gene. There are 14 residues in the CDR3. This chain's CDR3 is CASKAQGVGQPQHF. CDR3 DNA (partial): TGTGCCAGCAAAGCCCAGGGTGTCGGTCAGCCC.

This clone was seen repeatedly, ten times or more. The sequenced CDR3 bases are TGTGCCAGCACAAACTCCTACGAG. Encoded protein: CASTNSYE. The entire CDR3 sequence reads CASTNSYEQYF. The chain links TRBV7-9 to TRBJ2-7; D gene uncertain. The read comes to an end 3 residues before the CDR3 does, leaving the germline J gene to fill in the end. V was clipped by 7 bases and J by 0 bases, with 4 bases between them. In germline, CDR1 is SEHNR, CDR2 FQNEAQ (reference sequence). The CDR3 covers 11 residues.

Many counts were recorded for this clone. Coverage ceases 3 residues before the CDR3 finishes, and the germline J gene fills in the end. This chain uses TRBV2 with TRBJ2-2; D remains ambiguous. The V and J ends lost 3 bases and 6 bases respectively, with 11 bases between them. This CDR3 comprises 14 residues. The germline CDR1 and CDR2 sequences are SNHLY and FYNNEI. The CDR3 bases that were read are TGTGCCAGCAGTGATTACTCTAAAGCCGGGGAG. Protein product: CASSDYSKAGE. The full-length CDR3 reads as CASSDYSKAGELFF.

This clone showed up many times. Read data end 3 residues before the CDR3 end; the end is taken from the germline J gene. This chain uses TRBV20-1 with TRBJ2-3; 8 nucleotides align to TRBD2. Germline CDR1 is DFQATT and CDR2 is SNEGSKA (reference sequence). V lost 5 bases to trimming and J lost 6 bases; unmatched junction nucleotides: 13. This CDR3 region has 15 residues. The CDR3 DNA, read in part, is TGCAGTGCTGGGTTATCTAGCGGGCTGGGGGATACG. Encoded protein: CSAGLSSGLGDT. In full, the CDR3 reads CSAGLSSGLGDTQYF.

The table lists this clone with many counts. CDR3 in amino acids: CASSVLAASSYEQYF. The covered CDR3 bases are TGTGCCAGCAGTGTCCTAGCGGCTAGCTCCTACGAG. This sequence joins TRBV6-1 and TRBJ2-7; TRBD2 matches 7 bases. The sequence runs out 3 residues before the end of the CDR3; the remainder is reconstructed from the germline J gene. The CDR3 contains 15 residues. The germline CDR1 and CDR2 sequences are MNHNS and SASEGT. J gave up 0 bases and V 4 bases, and 6 bases lay outside the gene matches.

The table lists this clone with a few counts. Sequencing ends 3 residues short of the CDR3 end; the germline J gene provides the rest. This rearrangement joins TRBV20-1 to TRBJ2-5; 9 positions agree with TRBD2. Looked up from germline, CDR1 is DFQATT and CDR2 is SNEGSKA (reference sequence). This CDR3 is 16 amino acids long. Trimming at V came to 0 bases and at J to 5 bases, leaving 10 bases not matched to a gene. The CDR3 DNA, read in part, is TGCAGTGCTAGAGATGTGGTAGCGGGGGAACTGGAGACC. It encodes CSARDVVAGELET. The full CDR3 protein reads CSARDVVAGELETQYF.

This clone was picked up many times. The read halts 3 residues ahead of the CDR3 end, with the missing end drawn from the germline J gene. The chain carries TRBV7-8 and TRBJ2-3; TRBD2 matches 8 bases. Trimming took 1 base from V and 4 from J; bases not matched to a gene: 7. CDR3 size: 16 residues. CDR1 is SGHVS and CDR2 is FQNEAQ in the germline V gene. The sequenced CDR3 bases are TGTGCCAGCAGCTTAGGCATAGCGGGGACCTCAGATACG. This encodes CASSLGIAGTSDT. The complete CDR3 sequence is CASSLGIAGTSDTQYF.

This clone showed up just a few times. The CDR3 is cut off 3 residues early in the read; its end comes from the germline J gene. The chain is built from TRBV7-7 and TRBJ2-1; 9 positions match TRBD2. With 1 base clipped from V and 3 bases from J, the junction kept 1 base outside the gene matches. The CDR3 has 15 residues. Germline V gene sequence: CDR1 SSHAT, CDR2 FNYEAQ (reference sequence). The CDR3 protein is CASSLGTSDYNEQFF. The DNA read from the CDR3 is TGTGCCAGCAGCTTAGGGACTAGCGACTACAATGAG. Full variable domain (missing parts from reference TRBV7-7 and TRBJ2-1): GAGVSQSPRYKVTKRGQDVTLRCDPISSHATLYWYQQALGQGPEFLTYFNYEAQPDKSGLPSDRFSAERPEGSISTLTIQRTEQRDSAMYRCASSLGTSDYNEQFFGPGTRLTVL.

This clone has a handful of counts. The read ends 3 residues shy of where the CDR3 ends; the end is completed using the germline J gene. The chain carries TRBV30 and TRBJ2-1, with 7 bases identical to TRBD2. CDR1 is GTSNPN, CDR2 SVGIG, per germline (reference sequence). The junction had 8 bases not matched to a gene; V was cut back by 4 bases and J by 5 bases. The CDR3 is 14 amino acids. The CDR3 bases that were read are TGTGCCTGGAATCCGCTAGCGGAGGACAATGAG. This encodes CAWNPLAEDNE. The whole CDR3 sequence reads CAWNPLAEDNEQFF.

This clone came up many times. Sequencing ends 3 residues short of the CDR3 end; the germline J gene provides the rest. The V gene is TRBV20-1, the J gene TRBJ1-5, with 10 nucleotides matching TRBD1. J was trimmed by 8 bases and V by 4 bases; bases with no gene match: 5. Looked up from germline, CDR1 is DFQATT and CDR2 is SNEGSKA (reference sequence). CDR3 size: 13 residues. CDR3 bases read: TGCAGTGCTACCTTGGACAGGGGGAAGCCC. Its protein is CSATLDRGKP. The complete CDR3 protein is CSATLDRGKPQHF.

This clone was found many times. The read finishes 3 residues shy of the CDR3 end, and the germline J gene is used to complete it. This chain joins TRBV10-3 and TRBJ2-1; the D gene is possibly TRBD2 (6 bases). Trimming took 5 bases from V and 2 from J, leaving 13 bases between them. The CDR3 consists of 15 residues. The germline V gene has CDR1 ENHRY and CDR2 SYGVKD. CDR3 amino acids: CAISISGDTYNEQFF. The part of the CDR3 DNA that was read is TGTGCCATCAGTATTAGCGGTGATACCTACAATGAG.

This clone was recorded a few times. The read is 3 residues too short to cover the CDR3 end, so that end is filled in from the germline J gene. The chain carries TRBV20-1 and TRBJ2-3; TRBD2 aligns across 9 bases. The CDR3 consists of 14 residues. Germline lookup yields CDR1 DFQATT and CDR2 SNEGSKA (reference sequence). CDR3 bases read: TGCAGTGCTAGAGATAGCGGGAGTGGGGAGACG. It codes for CSARDSGSGET. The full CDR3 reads CSARDSGSGETQYF.

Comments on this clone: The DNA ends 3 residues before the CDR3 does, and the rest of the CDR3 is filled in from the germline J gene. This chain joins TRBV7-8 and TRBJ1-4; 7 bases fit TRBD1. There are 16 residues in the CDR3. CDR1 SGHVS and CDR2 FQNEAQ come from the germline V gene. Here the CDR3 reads CASSPGTAPGDSPLFF. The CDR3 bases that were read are TGTGCCAGCAGCCCGGGGACAGCTCCGGGGGATTCACCA.

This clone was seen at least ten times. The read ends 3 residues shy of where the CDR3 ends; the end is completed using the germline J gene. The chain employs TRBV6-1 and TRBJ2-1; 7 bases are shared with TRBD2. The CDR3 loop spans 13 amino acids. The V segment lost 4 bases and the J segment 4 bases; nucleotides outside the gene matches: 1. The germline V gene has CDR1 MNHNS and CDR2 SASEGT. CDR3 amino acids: CASSGTSYNEQFF. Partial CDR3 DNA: TGTGCCAGCAGTGGGACTAGTTACAATGAG.

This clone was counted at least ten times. The CDR3 loop reads CASSTYSAGDYTF. CDR3 DNA (partial): TGCGCCAGCAGCACGTATTCGGCCGGGGAC. The genes are TRBV5-1 and TRBJ1-2; no clear D. The CDR3 end falls 3 residues outside the read, so it is completed with the germline J gene. Germline CDR1 and CDR2: SGHRS and YFSETQ. The CDR3 is 13 residues long.

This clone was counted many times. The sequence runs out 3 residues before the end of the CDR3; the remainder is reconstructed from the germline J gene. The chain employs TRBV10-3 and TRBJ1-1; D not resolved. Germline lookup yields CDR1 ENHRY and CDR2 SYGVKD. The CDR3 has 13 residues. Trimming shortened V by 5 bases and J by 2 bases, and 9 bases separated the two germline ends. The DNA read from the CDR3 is TGTGCCATCAGTATTAGTACCAACACTGAA. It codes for CAISISTNTE. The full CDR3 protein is CAISISTNTEAFF.

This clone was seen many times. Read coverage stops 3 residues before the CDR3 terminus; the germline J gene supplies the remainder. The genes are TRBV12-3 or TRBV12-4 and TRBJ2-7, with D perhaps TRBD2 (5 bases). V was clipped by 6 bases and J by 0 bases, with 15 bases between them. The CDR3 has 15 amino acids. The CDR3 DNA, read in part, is TGTGCCAGCAGCCTACGGGGAGATGCCTCCTACGAG. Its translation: CASSLRGDASYE. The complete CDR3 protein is CASSLRGDASYEQYF.

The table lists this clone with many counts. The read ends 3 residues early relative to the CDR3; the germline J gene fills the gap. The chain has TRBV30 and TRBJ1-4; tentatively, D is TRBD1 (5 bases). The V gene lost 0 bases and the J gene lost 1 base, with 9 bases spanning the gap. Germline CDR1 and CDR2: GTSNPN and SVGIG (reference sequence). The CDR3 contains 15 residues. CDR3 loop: CAWSVPGGTNEKLFF. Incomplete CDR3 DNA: TGTGCCTGGAGTGTACCGGGGGGAACTAATGAAAAA.

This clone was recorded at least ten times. The part of the CDR3 DNA that was read is TGCGCCAGCAGCTTAGCGGGACTAGCGGACACCGGGGAG. Protein: CASSLAGLADTGE. The CDR3 in full is CASSLAGLADTGELFF. The rearrangement uses TRBV5-1 and TRBJ2-2, with 11 nucleotides matching TRBD2. The read terminates 3 residues ahead of where the CDR3 ends, so the germline J gene completes it. J gave up 3 bases and V 2 bases, and 3 bases lay outside the gene matches. CDR1 is SGHRS and CDR2 is YFSETQ in the germline V gene. This CDR3 has 16 residues.

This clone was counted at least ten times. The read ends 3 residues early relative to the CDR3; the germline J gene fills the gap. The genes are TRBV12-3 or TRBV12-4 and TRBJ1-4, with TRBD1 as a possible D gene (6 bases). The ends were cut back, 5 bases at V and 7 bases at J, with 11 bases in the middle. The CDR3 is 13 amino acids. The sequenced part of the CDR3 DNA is TGTGCCAGCAGTAACAGGGAGGTTGAAAAA. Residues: CASSNREVEK. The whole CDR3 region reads CASSNREVEKLFF.

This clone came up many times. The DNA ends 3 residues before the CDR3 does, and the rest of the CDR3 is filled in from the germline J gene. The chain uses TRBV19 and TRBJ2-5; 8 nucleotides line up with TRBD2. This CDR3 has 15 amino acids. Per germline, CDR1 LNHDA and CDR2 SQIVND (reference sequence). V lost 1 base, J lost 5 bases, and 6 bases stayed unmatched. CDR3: CASSIGGTRGETQYF. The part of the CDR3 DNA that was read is TGTGCCAGTAGTATAGGCGGGACTAGGGGTGAGACC.

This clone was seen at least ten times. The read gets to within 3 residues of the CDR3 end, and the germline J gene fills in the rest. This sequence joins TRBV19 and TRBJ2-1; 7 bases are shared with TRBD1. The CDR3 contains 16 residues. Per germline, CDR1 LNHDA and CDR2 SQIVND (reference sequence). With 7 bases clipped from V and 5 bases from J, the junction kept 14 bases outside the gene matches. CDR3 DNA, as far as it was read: TGTGCCAGTACCCACTCCGGAACAGGGGTAAACAATGAG. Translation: CASTHSGTGVNNE. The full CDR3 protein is CASTHSGTGVNNEQFF.

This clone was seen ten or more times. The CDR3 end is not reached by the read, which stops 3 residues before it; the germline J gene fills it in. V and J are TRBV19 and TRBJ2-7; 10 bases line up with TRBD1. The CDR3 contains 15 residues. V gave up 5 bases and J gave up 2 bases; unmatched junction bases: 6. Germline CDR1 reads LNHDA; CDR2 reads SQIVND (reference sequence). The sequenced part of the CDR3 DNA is TGTGCCAGTAGTCCCCGGGACAGGGGTCCCTACGAG. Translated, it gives CASSPRDRGPYE. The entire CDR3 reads CASSPRDRGPYEQYF.